The clone carrying this T cell receptor (beta chain) was seen a single time. The sample originates from a study of CD8 T cells in Susac syndrome. With random hexamers, reverse transcription was performed on roughly 0.5 to 1 ug of RNA. Amplification of TCR beta CDR3 used immunoSEQ multiplex PCR across 54 Vbeta and 13 Jbeta. TCRdb re-called the immunoSEQ multiplex PCR reads through MiXCR, storing one row per CDR3 protein. The sample contains 170,000 or so distinct CDR3 sequences, 90% to 95% of which appear only once. The sample was CD4+ T cells from PBMCs. This receptor was identified in a human donor with Susac syndrome.

CDR3 sequence: CASRFAGTVLGDTQYF. As DNA, the CDR3 is TGTGCCAGCCGTTTTGCGGGGACCGTCCTCGGTGATACGCAGTATTTT. The J gene is TRBJ2-3, the V gene TRBV19, with D possibly TRBD2 on 6 matching bases. V shed 9 bases and J shed 6 bases, with 25 bases lying between them. Germline V CDR1 and CDR2: LNHDA, SQIVND (reference sequence). The length of the CDR3 is 16 residues.